This TCR beta chain was retrieved from a study of T cell changes during pregnancy in multiple sclerosis. V was pared by 7 bases and J by 10 bases, with 14 bases between. The CDR3 has 13 residues. Germline CDR1 reads MNHEY; CDR2 reads SVGAGI. Clones were sequenced by immunoSEQ multiplex PCR, and TCRdb holds only the in-frame ones, with some missing. The data show more than 45,000 clones, approximately 95% seen once. Sequences were derived from CD4+ T cells from peripheral blood mononuclear cells, sampled in the first trimester of pregnancy. The chain uses TRBV6-5 and TRBJ1-6, with unresolved D. The receptor was isolated from a female donor with multiple sclerosis, enrolled in a pregnancy study. The CDR3 DNA is TGTGCCAGCACCCTTACGCTTGGCTCACCCCTCCACTTT. Its protein is CASTLTLGSPLHF.